The 3 T cell receptor beta chains given below trace back to one sample, sequenced in a study of OX40 agonist ivuxolimab in advanced cancers. Data came from immunoSEQ multiplex PCR; TCRdb stores just in-frame clones and leaves some out. The sample yields some 74,000 clones, about 85% seen once. Specimen: CD4+ or CD8+ T cells sorted from blood, collected in a trial of the OX40 agonist ivuxolimab. The receptors come from an adult with an advanced solid tumor such as melanoma, head and neck, liver or kidney cancer.

This rearrangement joins TRBV7-6 to TRBJ2-5; tentative D call: TRBD2 (5 bases). CDR1 and CDR2 from the germline V gene are SGHVS and FNYEAQ. V was clipped by 5 bases and J by 3 bases, with 13 bases between them. CDR3 size: 14 residues. Here the CDR3 reads CASSPGGGEETQYF. The CDR3 nucleotides read TGTGCCAGCAGCCCCGGCGGAGGAGAAGAGACCCAGTACTTC.

V usage is TRBV28 and J usage is TRBJ1-1; a weak D match, TRBD1 (6 bases). The V gene's germline CDR1 is MDHEN and CDR2 SYDVKM. The CDR3 runs to 14 residues. Trimming removed 3 bases from V and 9 bases from J, with 17 bases in between. Written as DNA, the CDR3 is TGTGCCAGCAGTTTGCCGGGACAAGGAGAAAAAGCTTTCTTT. It codes for CASSLPGQGEKAFF.

This sequence joins TRBV6-1 and TRBJ2-7, with D maybe TRBD1 (6 bases). The V end was cut by 7 bases, the J end by 4 bases, with 17 bases between. The CDR3 is made up of 14 amino acids. Germline V gene sequence: CDR1 MNHNS, CDR2 SASEGT. The CDR3 spells CASIDGTSLYEQYF. The CDR3 DNA reads TGTGCCAGCATTGACGGGACATCTTTATACGAGCAGTACTTC.